These T cell receptor beta chains were read from a single sample in a study of blood T cells in healthy people across ages. TCRdb ran MiXCR on the 5' RACE reads and lists one entry per CDR3 protein. The data show about 1.8 million distinct CDR3 sequences, roughly 50% seen once. Sequencing input: blood. The receptors shown here come from a middle-aged woman in good health. Each CDR3 is given with its conserved first and last residue. D genes are given only for firm matches. The listing skips clone size in some rows; elsewhere it reads once, few, many or a size class.

CDR3aa: CASSPDPHTDTQYF
CDR3nt: TGTGCCAGCAGCCCGGACCCACATACAGATACGCAGTATTTT
d_gene: NA
j_gene: TRBJ2-3
abundance: NA
v_gene: TRBV7-2

CDR3aa: CASSRQTGFYNEQFF
CDR3nt: TGTGCCAGTAGTCGACAGACAGGGTTTTACAATGAGCAGTTCTTC
d_gene: TRBD1
j_gene: TRBJ2-1
abundance: NA
v_gene: TRBV19

CDR3aa: CSAPQAGGGTDTQYF
CDR3nt: TGCAGTGCCCCCCAAGCGGGGGGGGGCACAGATACGCAGTATTTT
d_gene: TRBD2
j_gene: TRBJ2-3
abundance: NA
v_gene: TRBV20-1

CDR3aa: CASSQAAGGWYEQYF
CDR3nt: TGCGCCAGCAGCCAGGCGGCGGGGGGCTGGTACGAGCAGTACTTC
d_gene: TRBD2
j_gene: TRBJ2-7
abundance: few
v_gene: TRBV4-3

CDR3aa: CATSDATIAGAQETQYF
CDR3nt: TGTGCCACCAGTGATGCTACAATAGCGGGGGCACAAGAGACCCAGTACTTC
d_gene: TRBD2
j_gene: TRBJ2-5
abundance: NA
v_gene: TRBV24-1

CDR3aa: CATSGRDRGNEQFF
CDR3nt: TGTGCCACCAGCGGTAGGGACAGGGGCAATGAGCAGTTCTTC
d_gene: TRBD1
j_gene: TRBJ2-1
abundance: NA
v_gene: TRBV15

CDR3aa: CASSIVGRVLDYGYTF
CDR3nt: TGTGCCAGTAGTATAGTAGGGCGGGTACTCGATTATGGCTACACCTTC
d_gene: NA
j_gene: TRBJ1-2
abundance: NA
v_gene: TRBV19

CDR3aa: CASSYKGFSNQPQHF
CDR3nt: TGTGCCAGCAGTTACAAGGGATTTAGCAATCAGCCCCAGCATTTT
d_gene: NA
j_gene: TRBJ1-5
abundance: NA
v_gene: TRBV6-6

CDR3aa: CASCRGNTDTQYF
CDR3nt: TGTGCCAGCTGCAGGGGGAACACAGATACGCAGTATTTT
d_gene: TRBD1
j_gene: TRBJ2-3
abundance: NA
v_gene: TRBV12-3/TRBV12-4

CDR3aa: CASSIALGGNTGELFF
CDR3nt: TGTGCCAGCAGTATCGCTCTGGGAGGTAACACCGGGGAGCTGTTTTTT
d_gene: NA
j_gene: TRBJ2-2
abundance: NA
v_gene: TRBV7-8

CDR3aa: CASSVSVYNEQFF
CDR3nt: TGTGCCAGCAGCGTTTCGGTGTACAATGAGCAGTTCTTC
d_gene: NA
j_gene: TRBJ2-1
abundance: NA
v_gene: TRBV9

CDR3aa: CASTPPQRGVNEQFF
CDR3nt: TGTGCCAGCACCCCTCCCCAGCGGGGGGTCAATGAGCAGTTCTTC
d_gene: TRBD2
j_gene: TRBJ2-1
abundance: NA
v_gene: TRBV28

CDR3aa: CASSQGGIQLYGYTF
CDR3nt: TGTGCCAGCAGCCAAGGGGGTATTCAGCTCTATGGCTACACCTTC
d_gene: NA
j_gene: TRBJ1-2
abundance: NA
v_gene: TRBV7-2

CDR3aa: CASSLFGGPKTQYF
CDR3nt: TGTGCCAGCAGCTTATTCGGGGGGCCGAAGACCCAGTACTTC
d_gene: NA
j_gene: TRBJ2-5
abundance: few
v_gene: TRBV7-2

CDR3aa: CASSTQGWQETQYF
CDR3nt: TGTGCCAGCAGCACACAGGGGTGGCAAGAGACCCAGTACTTC
d_gene: TRBD1
j_gene: TRBJ2-5
abundance: NA
v_gene: TRBV7-6

CDR3aa: CASSPRTNFGETQYF
CDR3nt: TGTGCCAGCAGCCCCCGGACCAATTTCGGAGAGACCCAGTACTTC
d_gene: NA
j_gene: TRBJ2-5
abundance: few
v_gene: TRBV7-9

CDR3aa: CASSQDRNGGRDTQYF
CDR3nt: TGTGCCAGCAGCCAAGACCGGAACGGGGGGCGAGATACGCAGTATTTT
d_gene: NA
j_gene: TRBJ2-3
abundance: NA
v_gene: TRBV4-2

CDR3aa: CASSFSGGPSPETQYF
CDR3nt: TGTGCCAGCAGTTTTAGCGGGGGCCCCTCCCCGGAGACCCAGTACTTC
d_gene: TRBD2
j_gene: TRBJ2-5
abundance: NA
v_gene: TRBV28

CDR3aa: CASSQVAGVNNEQFF
CDR3nt: TGTGCCAGCAGCCAAGTAGCGGGGGTAAACAATGAGCAGTTCTTC
d_gene: TRBD2
j_gene: TRBJ2-1
abundance: once
v_gene: TRBV3-1

CDR3aa: CASSGRGAETQYF
CDR3nt: TGTGCCAGCAGTGGCAGGGGCGCCGAGACCCAGTACTTC
d_gene: NA
j_gene: TRBJ2-5
abundance: few
v_gene: TRBV2

CDR3aa: CASSNKGKLFF
CDR3nt: TGTGCCAGCAGCAATAAGGGAAAACTGTTTTTT
d_gene: NA
j_gene: TRBJ1-4
abundance: NA
v_gene: TRBV9

CDR3aa: CASSPTGLATDTQYF
CDR3nt: TGTGCCAGCTCACCGACAGGGTTGGCCACAGATACGCAGTATTTT
d_gene: TRBD1
j_gene: TRBJ2-3
abundance: once
v_gene: TRBV18

CDR3aa: CASSFGLAGGTDTQYF
CDR3nt: TGTGCCAGCAGCTTCGGACTAGCGGGGGGCACAGATACGCAGTATTTT
d_gene: TRBD2
j_gene: TRBJ2-3
abundance: many
v_gene: TRBV12-3/TRBV12-4

CDR3aa: CASSQVREVANYGYTF
CDR3nt: TGCGCCAGCAGCCAAGTCAGGGAGGTGGCTAACTACGGCTACACCTTC
d_gene: NA
j_gene: TRBJ1-2
abundance: NA
v_gene: TRBV4-3

CDR3aa: CASSNRRNTEAFF
CDR3nt: TGTGCCAGCAGTAACCGACGGAACACTGAAGCTTTCTTT
d_gene: NA
j_gene: TRBJ1-1
abundance: NA
v_gene: TRBV27

CDR3aa: CASSSLRSGYPAYEQYF
CDR3nt: TGTGCCAGCAGTTCGCTCCGATCAGGGTATCCGGCCTACGAGCAGTACTTC
d_gene: NA
j_gene: TRBJ2-7
abundance: few
v_gene: TRBV28

CDR3aa: CASSLGWRGGVMEQFF
CDR3nt: TGTGCCAGCAGCTTAGGGTGGCGGGGGGGCGTTATGGAGCAGTTCTTC
d_gene: TRBD2
j_gene: TRBJ2-1
abundance: few
v_gene: TRBV7-2

CDR3aa: CATSDLTSSYNEQFF
CDR3nt: TGTGCCACCAGTGATTTGACGAGCTCCTACAATGAGCAGTTCTTC
d_gene: NA
j_gene: TRBJ2-1
abundance: NA
v_gene: TRBV24-1

CDR3aa: CASSSTGNRVLYGYTF
CDR3nt: TGTGCCAGCAGCTCGACAGGGAACCGAGTTCTCTATGGCTACACCTTC
d_gene: TRBD1
j_gene: TRBJ1-2
abundance: NA
v_gene: TRBV7-9

CDR3aa: CASSQDAYNEQFF
CDR3nt: TGCGCCAGCAGCCAAGATGCATACAATGAGCAGTTCTTC
d_gene: NA
j_gene: TRBJ2-1
abundance: many
v_gene: TRBV4-3

CDR3aa: CASTQTLAKNIQYF
CDR3nt: TGTGCCAGCACCCAGACGTTAGCCAAAAACATTCAGTACTTC
d_gene: NA
j_gene: TRBJ2-4
abundance: few
v_gene: TRBV12-3/TRBV12-4

CDR3aa: CASSLGTGYRPKETQYF
CDR3nt: TGCGCCAGCAGCTTGGGGACAGGGTATCGCCCAAAAGAGACCCAGTACTTC
d_gene: TRBD1
j_gene: TRBJ2-5
abundance: NA
v_gene: TRBV5-1

CDR3aa: CASSLQLAGGGEQFF
CDR3nt: TGTGCCAGCAGCTTACAACTAGCGGGGGGAGGTGAGCAGTTCTTC
d_gene: TRBD2
j_gene: TRBJ2-1
abundance: NA
v_gene: TRBV13